Given below is one T cell receptor beta chain in context. This clonotype is medium-sized (0.01 to 0.1%) in terms of sample share. What this receptor recognizes is not known. It has no much larger one-base neighbor in the sample; base qualities were not kept. The germline V gene provides CDR1 SGHTA and CDR2 FQGTGA. Measured from the cysteine to the phenylalanine, the CDR3 is 15 residues long. This entry keeps only the CDR3 DNA: 45 bases, framed from base 1. V is clipped by 5 bases and J by 6 bases, and the sequence between their germline boundaries is 19 bases long. The sample comes from a study of liver allograft versus peripheral blood T cells (dated by TCRdb to 2019 to 2021). For the wider study: The study compared the T cell receptor repertoires present in transplanted livers with the repertoires present in the peripheral blood of liver transplant recipients.

What the work shows at the level of the full study, not this receptor alone: The T cell receptor repertoires within liver allografts were reported to be different from the T cell receptor repertoires detected in peripheral blood.

These reads were obtained on an Illumina MiSeq. TCRdb applied fastp at Q25 and MiXCR to the public reads, then kept only in-frame beta chains. Identical CDR3 protein sequences are pooled into one entry, listed with their most common genes and DNA. This sample is represented by approximately 2,100 distinct CDR3 sequences; more than 14% of them were singletons. Over 8.5% of the sample comes from the top ten. The chain links TRBV7-3 with TRBJ1-2; TRBD1 is perhaps the D gene, given 5 matching bases. The sequence was collected from a human patient who had a liver transplant. Some T cells may originate with the graft donor following a transplant. The CDR3 loop reads CASSPLGGDVDGYTF. In nucleotide form, the sequence is TGTGCCAGCAGCCCCCTGGGAGGGGACGTAGATGGCTACACCTTC.